Described below is a single T cell receptor (beta chain) sequence and its context. Its antigen is undetermined. Deletions cut 4 bases from V and 1 base from J, with 12 bases between. Germline CDR1 is SGHRS and CDR2 is YFSETQ. The CDR3 is 15 amino acids. This record belongs to a study of T cells after yellow fever vaccination. General study findings and limits: Though it reached lower strength, the secondary response hit its peak faster, day 5 versus 15. FACS-sorted repertoires could harbor abundant contaminating bulk-population clonotypes. Reappearing after the booster were most of the clones from primary vaccination (less than 97% CD4, roughly 86% CD8).

A process of 5'RACE template switching, which added a universal primer site and UMIs, was used to make TCR cDNA. TCRdb processed the 5' RACE reads anew with MiXCR; each CDR3 protein has one entry. The data hold 450,000 to 550,000 distinct CDR3 sequences, with about 19% observed a single time. The origin of this receptor is a man aged 30 to 45 who received the YFV17D yellow fever vaccine. This specimen consisted of PBMCs, obtained 15 days after the yellow fever booster vaccination. The V and J genes are TRBV5-1 and TRBJ1-5, with a weak D call TRBD1 (6 bases). The CDR3 spells CASSIQGLSNQPQHF. CDR3 nucleotide sequence: TGCGCCAGCAGCATCCAGGGGTTAAGCAATCAGCCCCAGCATTTT.